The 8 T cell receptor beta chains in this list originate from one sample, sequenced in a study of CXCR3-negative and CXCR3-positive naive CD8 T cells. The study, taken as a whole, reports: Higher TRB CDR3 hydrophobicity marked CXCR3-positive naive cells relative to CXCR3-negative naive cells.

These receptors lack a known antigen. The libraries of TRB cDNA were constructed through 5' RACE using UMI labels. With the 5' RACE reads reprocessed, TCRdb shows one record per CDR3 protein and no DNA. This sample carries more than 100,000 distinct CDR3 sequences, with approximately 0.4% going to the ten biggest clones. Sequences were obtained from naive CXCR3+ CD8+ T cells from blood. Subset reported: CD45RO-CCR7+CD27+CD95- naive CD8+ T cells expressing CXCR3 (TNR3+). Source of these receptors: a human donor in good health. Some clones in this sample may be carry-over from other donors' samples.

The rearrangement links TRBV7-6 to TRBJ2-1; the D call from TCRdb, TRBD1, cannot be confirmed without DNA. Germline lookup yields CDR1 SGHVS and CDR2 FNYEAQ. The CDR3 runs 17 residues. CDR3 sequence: CASSLAWGQGAADEQFF. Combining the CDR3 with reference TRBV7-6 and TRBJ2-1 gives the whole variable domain GAGVSQSPRYKVTKRGQDVALRCDPISGHVSLYWYRQALGQGPEFLTYFNYEAQQDKSGLPNDRFSAERPEGSISTLTIQRTEQRDSAMYRCASSLAWGQGAADEQFFGPGTRLTVL.

The CDR3 spells CASRPTGDYEQYF. The chain recombines TRBV5-6 with TRBJ2-7; the TCRdb D gene call, TRBD1, has no DNA to confirm it. The CDR3 consists of 13 residues. Germline V gene sequence: CDR1 SGHDT, CDR2 YYEEEE.

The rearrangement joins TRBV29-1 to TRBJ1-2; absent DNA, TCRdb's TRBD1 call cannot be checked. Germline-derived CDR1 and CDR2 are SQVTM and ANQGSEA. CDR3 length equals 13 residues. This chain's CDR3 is CSVPGQGKVGYTF. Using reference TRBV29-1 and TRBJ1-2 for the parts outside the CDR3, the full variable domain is SAVISQKPSRDICQRGTSLTIQCQVDSQVTMMFWYRQQPGQSLTLIATANQGSEATYESGFVIDKFPISRPNLTFSTLTVSNMSPEDSSIYLCSVPGQGKVGYTFGSGTRLTVV.

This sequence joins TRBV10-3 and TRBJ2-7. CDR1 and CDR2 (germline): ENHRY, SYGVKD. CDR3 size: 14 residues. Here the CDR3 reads CAISDPGRSHEQYF.

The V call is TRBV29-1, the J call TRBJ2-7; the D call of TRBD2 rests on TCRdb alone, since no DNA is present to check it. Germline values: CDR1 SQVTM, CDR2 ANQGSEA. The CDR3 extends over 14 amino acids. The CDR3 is CSVEDHPGTYEQYF.

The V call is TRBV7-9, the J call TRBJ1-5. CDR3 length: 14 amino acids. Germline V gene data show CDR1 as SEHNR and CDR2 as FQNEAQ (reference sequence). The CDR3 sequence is CASSLLDSNQPQHF.

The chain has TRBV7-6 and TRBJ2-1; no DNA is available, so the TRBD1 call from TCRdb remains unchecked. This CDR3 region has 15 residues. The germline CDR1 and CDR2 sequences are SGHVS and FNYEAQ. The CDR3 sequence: CASSLLGGARGEQFF.

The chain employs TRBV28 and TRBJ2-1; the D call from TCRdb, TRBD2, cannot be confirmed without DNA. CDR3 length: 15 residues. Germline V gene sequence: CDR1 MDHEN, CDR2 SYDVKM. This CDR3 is CASSLTISRWNEQFF.